This T cell receptor (beta chain) was identified during a study of CD8 T cells in ankylosing spondylitis. General study points: Earlier reports found some motif variants in synovial fluid and blood in reactive arthritis. Disease-associated clones were reportedly significantly overrepresented in matched ankylosing spondylitis synovial fluid. Blood from ankylosing spondylitis patients appeared to carry a characteristic roughly 8-variant TCR beta motif.

Remarks on this clonotype: What it recognizes is unknown.

With molecular barcodes, quantitative 5'-RACE was used to make the TCR beta libraries. TCRdb used MiXCR to reprocess the 5' RACE reads, holding one entry per CDR3 protein. The table records hundreds of thousands of distinct CDR3 sequences, roughly 20% of them present only once. The clonotype originates from a male donor with ankylosing spondylitis or in good health (not recorded which). Sequencing input: blood, either unsorted or a sorted T cell fraction (not recorded which).

This chain's CDR3 is CSSKGVSTDTQYF. CDR3 bases: TGCAGCTCCAAGGGGGTTAGCACAGATACGCAGTATTTT. V is TRBV29-1 and J is TRBJ2-3, with D possibly matching TRBD1 (6 bases). The germline V gene encodes CDR1 SQVTM and CDR2 ANQGSEA. The CDR3 has 13 amino acids. V shed 8 bases and J shed 0 bases, with 12 bases lying between them.